This T cell receptor beta chain was obtained from a study of radiation and T cells in renal cell carcinoma. At the level of the study: Nephrectomy followed 15 Gy stereotactic body radiation by 4 weeks. Overall study results and limits: Baseline intratumoral clonotype presence is unknown without pretreatment biopsies. From baseline, blood top tumor clonotypes peaked at 2 weeks post-radiation.

This CDR3 is 18 amino acids long. Per the germline V gene, CDR1 is LNHDA and CDR2 is SQIVND (reference sequence). V lost 5 bases and J lost 0; bases outside the gene matches: 12. Profiled with immunoSEQ multiplex PCR; TCRdb holds only in-frame clones, not every one. In the table there are about 150,000 clones, about 87% of which are singletons. In the case of this clone: Its antigen remains unidentified.

Time point of the sample: blood 2 weeks post-SBRT. This sample's treatment: 15 Gy SBRT to primary tumor, nephrectomy 4 weeks later. Clear cell pathology was present in this patient's renal cell carcinoma. V and J are TRBV19 and TRBJ2-5; 10 positions agree with TRBD2. Specimen: blood, collected from a patient whose treatment included radiotherapy and nephrectomy. This receptor was obtained from a woman aged 50 to 60 with renal cell carcinoma. CDR3 region: CASSSPGSGGPYQETQYF. CDR3 nucleotide sequence: TGTGCCAGTAGTTCTCCGGGTAGCGGGGGGCCGTACCAAGAGACCCAGTACTTC.